A selection of T cell receptor beta chains follows, all from one sample in a study of T cells after yellow fever vaccination. Each CDR3 protein gets one entry after TCRdb re-called the 5' RACE reads with MiXCR. This table holds 500,000 to 650,000 distinct CDR3 sequences, approximately 13% found once. The input for sequencing was PBMCs, taken on the day of the yellow fever booster vaccination. These receptors were obtained from a young man who received the YFV17D yellow fever vaccine. CDR3s include the opening cysteine and the closing phenylalanine or tryptophan. D genes are given only for firm matches. Clone size is stated in some rows and not others, as once, few, many or a class when expanded.

>TRBJ1-1|TRBV12-3/TRBV12-4|.|few
CATKPGVQGSAFF
TGTGCCACCAAACCGGGGGTCCAGGGTTCGGCTTTCTTT
>TRBJ2-1|TRBV5-1|.|.
CASSLWASGSVGEFF
.
>TRBJ2-1|TRBV30|TRBD2|few
CAWSTHTGGPYNEQFF
TGTGCCTGGAGTACTCACACGGGAGGGCCCTACAATGAGCAGTTCTTC
>TRBJ2-5|TRBV12-3/TRBV12-4|TRBD2|few
CASSLFTSGKETQYF
TGTGCCAGCAGTTTATTCACTAGCGGCAAGGAGACCCAGTACTTC
>TRBJ2-7|TRBV20-1|TRBD2|.
CSAYPQRELPYEQYF
TGCAGTGCTTATCCCCAGCGGGAGTTACCCTACGAGCAGTACTTC
>TRBJ2-2|TRBV19|TRBD2|.
CASSIDPAGGPITGELFF
TGTGCCAGTAGTATAGATCCGGCGGGAGGGCCTATTACCGGGGAGCTGTTTTTT
>TRBJ2-5|TRBV11-2|.|few
CASSWDSRETQYF
TGTGCCAGCAGCTGGGACTCCAGAGAGACCCAGTACTTC
>TRBJ1-3|TRBV25-1|TRBD1|.
CASSESRGTVGNTIYF
TGTGCCAGCAGTGAATCCAGGGGGACAGTCGGAAACACCATATATTTT
>TRBJ2-7|TRBV20-1|TRBD1|.
CSATLVQGAEQYF
TGCAGTGCTACTCTGGTACAGGGGGCTGAGCAGTACTTC
>TRBJ2-7|TRBV19|TRBD1|.
CASSIAGTDYSYEQYF
TGTGCCAGTAGTATCGCTGGGACAGACTATTCCTACGAGCAGTACTTC
>TRBJ2-2|TRBV29-1|TRBD2|many
CSVKSSSGNTGELFF
TGCAGCGTCAAGAGCTCTAGCGGGAACACCGGGGAGCTGTTTTTT
>TRBJ2-1|TRBV24-1|TRBD1|.
CATSDGTVLSYNEQFF
TGTGCCACCAGTGACGGGACAGTTCTCTCCTACAATGAGCAGTTCTTC
>TRBJ2-7|TRBV5-5|.|.
CASSLGLATYF
TGTGCCAGCAGCTTGGGGCTAGCCACGTACTTC
>TRBJ2-7|TRBV20-1|.|few
CSASKLRVSSYEQYF
TGCAGTGCTTCTAAGCTGAGGGTCAGCAGCTACGAGCAGTACTTC
>TRBJ2-7|TRBV7-6|TRBD2|.
CASSFGGRANEQYF
TGTGCCAGCAGCTTCGGCGGGAGGGCTAACGAGCAGTACTTC
>TRBJ1-1|TRBV7-9|.|few
CASSLAGQWNTEAFF
TGTGCCAGCAGCTTAGCGGGACAATGGAACACTGAAGCTTTCTTT
>TRBJ1-1|TRBV20-1|.|many
CKTGGAFF
TGCAAGACTGGGGGCGCTTTCTTT
>TRBJ2-2|TRBV6-5|.|.
CATEGAGELFF
TGTGCCACTGAAGGTGCCGGGGAGCTGTTTTTT
>TRBJ1-1|TRBV7-2|.|few
CASSLAAGWWAFF
TGTGCCAGCAGCTTAGCGGCAGGGTGGTGGGCTTTCTTT
>TRBJ2-1|TRBV5-1|.|.
CASKGPGLYNEQFF
TGCGCCAGCAAGGGACCCGGGTTGTACAATGAGCAGTTCTTC
>TRBJ2-3|TRBV28|TRBD2|.
CASRLAGGARADTQYF
TGTGCCAGCAGGTTAGCGGGAGGGGCCCGAGCAGATACGCAGTATTTT
>TRBJ2-2|TRBV24-1|TRBD1|.
CATSEPTGTGTGELFF
TGTGCCACCAGTGAACCGACAGGGACCGGCACCGGGGAGCTGTTTTTT
>TRBJ2-7|TRBV6-5|.|.
CASSYSPAGTYEQYF
TGTGCCAGCAGTTACTCGCCGGCAGGGACCTACGAGCAGTACTTC
>TRBJ2-2|TRBV5-1|TRBD2|.
CASSRLTSGTSGELFF
TGCGCCAGCAGCCGACTGACTAGCGGGACCTCCGGGGAGCTGTTTTTT
>TRBJ2-1|TRBV14|TRBD2|.
CASSPSSGSLEQFF
TGTGCCAGCAGCCCATCTAGCGGGAGTCTGGAGCAGTTCTTC
>TRBJ2-2|TRBV5-1|TRBD2|few
CASSLDGLGRANGELFF
TGCGCCAGCAGCTTGGACGGGCTCGGGAGGGCCAACGGGGAGCTGTTTTTT
>TRBJ2-3|TRBV20-1|.|.
CSANPAGTDTQYF
TGCAGTGCTAATCCAGCAGGCACAGATACGCAGTATTTT
>TRBJ1-3|TRBV12-3/TRBV12-4|.|.
CASSQLRETIYF
TGTGCCAGCAGTCAACTAAGGGAGACCATATATTTT
>TRBJ1-2|TRBV5-1|.|.
CASSLAAGGGYTF
TGCGCCAGCAGCTTGGCCGCAGGTGGTGGCTACACCTTC
>TRBJ1-5|TRBV5-4|TRBD1|few
CASSPDPGTGIQPQHF
TGTGCCAGCAGCCCTGACCCCGGGACAGGGATACAGCCCCAGCATTTT
>TRBJ2-1|TRBV5-1|.|few
CASSFRDLYNEQFF
TGCGCCAGCAGCTTCAGGGATTTGTACAATGAGCAGTTCTTC
>TRBJ2-3|TRBV7-3|TRBD1|few
CASRGTGADTQYF
TGTGCCAGCAGAGGGACAGGGGCAGATACGCAGTATTTT
>TRBJ2-1|TRBV6-2/TRBV6-3|.|.
CASSLRSSYEQFF
TGTGCCAGCAGTTTGCGATCCAGCTATGAGCAGTTCTTC
>TRBJ2-1|TRBV28|TRBD2|few
CAGGGRDEQFF
TGTGCCGGCGGGGGGCGGGATGAGCAGTTCTTC
>TRBJ2-2|TRBV9|.|few
CASSVPARELFF
TGTGCCAGCAGCGTTCCTGCTAGGGAGCTGTTTTTT
>TRBJ1-3|TRBV5-1|.|few
CASSLWGSGNTIYF
TGCGCCAGCAGCTTGTGGGGGTCTGGAAACACCATATATTTT
>TRBJ2-1|TRBV4-3|TRBD1|.
CASSQPGGRGQNEQFF
TGCGCCAGCAGCCAACCAGGGGGCCGAGGACAGAATGAGCAGTTCTTC
>TRBJ2-1|TRBV9|TRBD2|.
CASSVAPSGSYEQFF
TGTGCCAGCAGCGTAGCTCCTAGCGGGAGTTATGAGCAGTTCTTC
>TRBJ2-2|TRBV5-1|.|few
CASSPKPRAGTGELFF
TGCGCCAGCAGCCCAAAGCCCAGAGCGGGCACCGGGGAGCTGTTTTTT
>TRBJ2-1|TRBV28|.|.
CASSSELANEQFF
TGTGCCAGCAGTTCGGAACTAGCTAATGAGCAGTTCTTC
>TRBJ2-7|TRBV3-1|.|.
CASSQPRASGSYEQYF
TGTGCCAGCAGCCAACCTAGGGCCAGTGGATCCTACGAGCAGTACTTC